The TCR beta chain described here comes from a study of metastatic and nonmetastatic thyroid tumors. Study information: Malignant and benign thyroid patients had repertoires compared in peripheral blood and tumor or nodule tissue.

Study findings and constraints: Reports indicated that malignant thyroid tumors showed significantly higher TCR beta diversity than benign nodules did, in blood and tumor.

Patients underwent thyroid surgery, and none had received any treatment before it. Per the study methods: A distant-metastasis classifier for papillary thyroid cancer was built using CDR3 differences across clinicopathological groups. With MiXCR, TCRdb called clones anew from the PCR reads. The V and J calls were not made by the authors but by TCRdb's processing. This table has 5,500 to 7,500 clones, 31% appearing once. A note on this clone: Its antigen is not known.

The V and J ends lost 5 bases and 4 bases respectively, with 13 bases between them. The CDR3 consists of 14 residues. What was sequenced was tumor tissue. V and J are TRBV12-3 or TRBV12-4 and TRBJ2-3; a weak D match, TRBD1 (5 bases). This TCR came from a female donor with papillary thyroid cancer or a benign thyroid nodule (not recorded which). Some clones in this sample may be carry-over from other donors' samples. The CDR3 region is CASSRQWPPDTQYF. CDR3 nucleotide sequence: TGTGCCAGCAGTCGACAGTGGCCCCCAGATACGCAGTATTTT.